What follows are 27 T cell receptor beta chains derived from one specimen sequenced in a study of response to subunit inactivated influenza vaccine. Each CDR3 protein is one row after TCRdb ran MiXCR on the RT-PCR reads. Of 500,000 to 550,000 distinct CDR3 sequences in the sample, roughly 8.2% were seen once. The material sequenced was PBMCs from blood, taken 23 to 25 months after vaccination. The receptors derive from a man between 50 and 75 years old who received an inactivated influenza vaccine.

This clonotype was counted many times. The chain uses TRBV6-6 and TRBJ1-5; no definite D call. Trimming took off 6 bases at V and 5 bases at J, with 8 bases between the two ends. Germline V gene data show CDR1 as MNHNY and CDR2 as SVGAGI (reference sequence). The CDR3 sequence is 12 residues long. CDR3 nucleotides: TGTGCCAGCAGCCTAGATCATCAGCCCCAGCATTTT. It yields the protein CASSLDHQPQHF.

The gene calls are TRBV4-2 and TRBJ2-3; the match to TRBD2 covers 8 bases. This CDR3 has 17 residues. Germline trimming cut 1 base from V and 1 base from J; bases unmatched to any gene: 7. Germline V gene data show CDR1 as LGHNA and CDR2 as YNFKEQ. The CDR3 protein is CASSQVGAAGGTDTQYF. CDR3 DNA sequence: TGTGCCAGCAGCCAAGTCGGAGCAGCGGGAGGCACAGATACGCAGTATTTT.

The sample holds many counts of this clonotype. The chain joins TRBV28 to TRBJ1-4; possibly TRBD1 for D (5 bases). The length of the CDR3 is 17 residues. V shed 1 base and J shed 4 bases, with 16 bases lying between them. Germline loops: CDR1 MDHEN, CDR2 SYDVKM. CDR3 sequence: CASSLFWLGAGNEKLFF. The CDR3 nucleotides are TGTGCCAGCAGTTTATTTTGGCTAGGGGCGGGTAATGAAAAACTGTTTTTT.

This clonotype was observed at least ten times. This chain links TRBV25-1 with TRBJ1-2; 8 nucleotides agree with TRBD1. Germline V gives CDR1 MGHDK, CDR2 SYGVNS. V lost 1 base, J lost 13 bases, and 8 bases stayed unmatched. The CDR3 consists of 13 residues. This CDR3 reads CASSESGQARFTF. CDR3 DNA: TGTGCCAGCAGTGAATCGGGACAGGCTCGTTTCACCTTC.

In this sample, this clonotype turned up a few times. V gene TRBV7-9 combines with J gene TRBJ1-2, with 7 bases that match TRBD1. V lost 7 bases to trimming and J lost 4 bases; unmatched junction nucleotides: 9. The CDR3 spans 14 residues. Germline values: CDR1 SEHNR, CDR2 FQNEAQ (reference sequence). CDR3 amino acids: CASTDRVDGYGYTF. CDR3 DNA: TGTGCCAGCACCGACAGGGTCGATGGCTATGGCTACACCTTC.

In this sample, this clonotype turned up many times. This sequence joins TRBV12-3 or TRBV12-4 and TRBJ2-1, with 7 bases that match TRBD1. J was trimmed by 3 bases and V by 6 bases; bases with no gene match: 11. The CDR3 contains 16 residues. The CDR3 region is CASRGHRDSSYNEQFF. CDR3 bases: TGTGCCAGCAGGGGACACCGGGACAGTAGCTACAATGAGCAGTTCTTC.

The chain couples TRBV28 to TRBJ2-7; tentative D call: TRBD1 (6 bases). This CDR3 region has 14 residues. Looked up from germline, CDR1 is MDHEN and CDR2 is SYDVKM. The germline V and J ends were trimmed by 7 bases and 0 bases, with 13 bases remaining between them. The CDR3 DNA reads as TGTGCCAGCATCCAGGGGCCTAGCTCCTACGAGCAGTACTTC. Translated: CASIQGPSSYEQYF.

J is TRBJ2-1 and V is TRBV9, with D possibly TRBD2 on 5 matching bases. This CDR3 has 16 amino acids. The V and J ends lost 0 bases and 3 bases respectively, with 13 bases between them. CDR1 is SGDLS, CDR2 YYNGEE, per germline. The CDR3: CASSVATSGVYNEQFF. DNA of the CDR3: TGTGCCAGCAGCGTAGCTACGAGCGGAGTCTACAATGAGCAGTTCTTC.

The chain has TRBV5-1 and TRBJ2-3; no definite D call. Looked up from germline, CDR1 is SGHRS and CDR2 is YFSETQ. The CDR3 spans 14 residues. Deletions cut 0 bases from V and 2 bases from J, with 7 bases between. The CDR3 loop is CASSLDSTTDTQYF. CDR3 DNA: TGCGCCAGCAGCTTGGACAGTACCACAGATACGCAGTATTTT.

In its sample, this clonotype was seen many times. This chain joins TRBV19 and TRBJ2-1, with unresolved D. This CDR3 has 16 amino acids. Deletions cut 6 bases from V and 5 bases from J, with 20 bases between. Looked up from germline, CDR1 is LNHDA and CDR2 is SQIVND (reference sequence). Here the CDR3 DNA reads TGTGCCAGTAGCCCTTTACGTGCCCCGTCCCACAATGAGCAGTTCTTC. Translated: CASSPLRAPSHNEQFF. The complete variable domain, with remaining parts taken from reference TRBV19 and TRBJ2-1, reads DGGITQSPKYLFRKEGQNVTLSCEQNLNHDAMYWYRQDPGQGLRLIYYSQIVNDFQKGDIAEGYSVSREKKESFPLTVTSAQKNPTAFYLCASSPLRAPSHNEQFFGPGTRLTVL.

This clonotype was found many times. This chain connects TRBV4-3 to TRBJ2-5; the D is unclear. V was trimmed by 4 bases and J by 9 bases, leaving 15 bases between them. CDR3 size: 13 residues. Germline CDR1 LGHNA, CDR2 YSLEER. CDR3 in DNA: TGCGCCAGCAGCCGGCTAATTTCTGAGGCCCAGTACTTC. Translation: CASSRLISEAQYF.

This clonotype was seen more than once but under ten times. J is TRBJ2-7 and V is TRBV29-1; 9 positions match TRBD2. Germline loops: CDR1 SQVTM, CDR2 ANQGSEA. This CDR3 is 15 amino acids long. J gave up 4 bases and V 4 bases, and 11 bases lay outside the gene matches. CDR3 region: CSVGGAAGGVYEQYF. CDR3 in DNA: TGCAGCGTTGGTGGTGCAGCGGGGGGTGTTTACGAGCAGTACTTC.

This clonotype was seen a handful of times. The chain carries TRBV20-1 and TRBJ2-1, with TRBD2 matching 8 bases. The CDR3 has 16 residues. Losses at the gene ends were 3 bases for V and 3 bases for J; bases not matched to a gene: 10. The germline gives CDR1 DFQATT, CDR2 SNEGSKA (reference sequence). CDR3 residues: CSASGFGSGVYNEQFF. CDR3 DNA sequence: TGCAGTGCTAGTGGTTTTGGTAGCGGGGTCTACAATGAGCAGTTCTTC.

At least ten counts were recorded for this clonotype. The chain links TRBV9 to TRBJ2-5, with 8 bases identical to TRBD1. The CDR3 loop spans 16 amino acids. V shed 4 bases and J 2 bases; nucleotides not matched to a gene: 10. Germline V lookup: CDR1 SGDLS, CDR2 YYNGEE. This chain's CDR3 is CASSRGQGMVQETQYF. Written as DNA, the CDR3 is TGTGCCAGCAGCCGCGGACAGGGCATGGTGCAAGAGACCCAGTACTTC.

The chain links TRBV20-1 to TRBJ2-3; 9 bases are shared with TRBD2. The CDR3 spans 15 residues. Germline CDR1 is DFQATT and CDR2 is SNEGSKA (reference sequence). After removal of 7 bases from V and 2 bases from J, the junction contained 10 bases not matched to a gene. The CDR3 bases are TGCAGTGGGGCTCGGGGCGGGGGGGTCACAGATACGCAGTATTTT. Amino acid sequence: CSGARGGGVTDTQYF.

The rearrangement joins TRBV20-1 to TRBJ2-7, with unresolved D. With 0 bases removed from V and 3 bases from J, the gap between germline ends came to 15 bases. CDR3 length: 15 amino acids. Germline-derived CDR1 and CDR2 are DFQATT and SNEGSKA (reference sequence). CDR3 protein: CSARDLRANDYEQYF. The CDR3 DNA reads as TGCAGTGCTAGAGATCTCCGGGCCAACGACTACGAGCAGTACTTC.

The chain combines TRBV12-3 or TRBV12-4 with TRBJ2-1, with 14 nucleotides matching TRBD2. J was trimmed by 8 bases and V by 5 bases; bases with no gene match: 5. The CDR3 consists of 15 residues. The CDR3 loop reads CASSPGTSGSYEQFF. DNA of the CDR3: TGTGCCAGCAGTCCCGGGACTAGCGGGAGTTATGAGCAGTTCTTC.

The table lists this clonotype with many counts. The chain employs TRBV20-1 and TRBJ1-5; D is possibly TRBD1 (6 bases). Germline CDR1 is DFQATT and CDR2 is SNEGSKA (reference sequence). The V and J ends lost 0 bases and 4 bases respectively, with 16 bases between them. The length of the CDR3 is 16 residues. The DNA of the CDR3 is TGCAGTGCTAGAGACACAGGGAGGGGTGGGAATCAGCCCCAGCATTTT. Translated: CSARDTGRGGNQPQHF.

The chain links TRBV4-2 to TRBJ1-5; D remains unclear. V gave up 2 bases and J gave up 4 bases, with 9 bases separating them. CDR1 is LGHNA and CDR2 is YNFKEQ in the germline V gene. The CDR3 extends over 14 amino acids. This chain's CDR3 is CASSQSEGNQPQHF. The CDR3 coding sequence is TGTGCCAGCAGCCAATCGGAGGGAAATCAGCCCCAGCATTTT.

V usage is TRBV3-1 and J usage is TRBJ2-1; 7 bases map to TRBD2. The CDR3 runs 14 residues. Germline V gene data show CDR1 as LGHDT and CDR2 as YNNKEL (reference sequence). Trimming removed 3 bases from V and 2 bases from J; junction bases left unmatched: 1. The chain's CDR3 is CASSHGLAYNEQFF. Here the CDR3 DNA reads TGTGCCAGCAGCCATGGACTAGCCTACAATGAGCAGTTCTTC.

The J gene is TRBJ2-7, the V gene TRBV3-1; the match to TRBD2 covers 7 bases. The ends lost 7 bases at V and 2 bases at J; junction bases unmatched: 5. This CDR3 contains 13 residues. CDR1 is LGHDT and CDR2 is YNNKEL in the germline V gene (reference sequence). DNA of the CDR3: TGTGCCAGCACCCCCAGCGGGACCTACGAGCAGTACTTC. It encodes CASTPSGTYEQYF.

This chain connects TRBV15 to TRBJ1-4; possible D gene TRBD1, 5 bases. CDR3 size: 16 residues. With 5 bases removed from V and 0 bases from J, the gap between germline ends came to 13 bases. Germline V CDR1 and CDR2: LNHNV, YYDKDF (reference sequence). CDR3: CATSPYRKATNEKLFF. Here the CDR3 DNA reads TGTGCCACCAGCCCATACAGGAAAGCAACTAATGAAAAACTGTTTTTT. The full variable domain, in which reference TRBV15 and TRBJ1-4 provide the parts outside the CDR3, is DAMVIQNPRYQVTQFGKPVTLSCSQTLNHNVMYWYQQKSSQAPKLLFHYYDKDFNNEADTPDNFQSRRPNTSFCFLDIRSPGLGDTAMYLCATSPYRKATNEKLFFGSGTQLSVL.

This chain joins TRBV2 and TRBJ2-1, with D unclear. This CDR3 has 12 residues. CDR1 is SNHLY, CDR2 FYNNEI, per germline. V gave up 8 bases and J gave up 9 bases, with 14 bases separating them. The CDR3 is CASGTHRIEQFF. The CDR3 region has the DNA TGTGCCAGCGGAACTCACAGAATTGAGCAGTTCTTC.

A few counts support this clonotype. The V gene is TRBV24-1, the J gene TRBJ2-7, with D unclear. The CDR3 runs 15 residues. The V gene's germline CDR1 is KGHDR and CDR2 SFDVKD. V was clipped by 0 bases and J by 2 bases, with 10 bases between them. The CDR3 is CATSDLRAPTYEQYF. The CDR3 DNA is TGTGCCACCAGTGATTTGAGGGCACCCACCTACGAGCAGTACTTC.

This clonotype was seen only a few times. The genes are TRBV7-2 and TRBJ2-1, with 13 nucleotides matching TRBD2. Trimming took 3 bases from V and 8 from J; bases not matched to a gene: 7. Germline V CDR1 and CDR2: SGHTA, FQGNSA. The CDR3 has 16 amino acids. CDR3 DNA sequence: TGTGCCAGCAGCTTGGCTACTAGCGGGGGGGCTCATGAGCAGTTCTTC. Its translation: CASSLATSGGAHEQFF.

This clonotype was counted only a few times. The chain couples TRBV5-6 to TRBJ2-1; D is perhaps TRBD2 (6 bases). The germline V gene has CDR1 SGHDT and CDR2 YYEEEE. The length of the CDR3 is 14 residues. Trimming left V 4 bases short and J 3 bases short, with 11 bases between. The CDR3, as DNA: TGTGCCAGCAGCCCTAGCGTTCTCTACAATGAGCAGTTCTTC. Translation gives CASSPSVLYNEQFF.

This clonotype has a handful of counts. The chain links TRBV12-3 or TRBV12-4 to TRBJ2-1, with D perhaps matching TRBD2 (6 bases). The CDR3 has 15 residues. V was pared by 1 base and J by 6 bases, with 13 bases between. Written as DNA, the CDR3 is TGTGCCAGCAGTTTAGTAGCGGTTATTGGCAATGAGCAGTTCTTC. This sequence encodes CASSLVAVIGNEQFF.